The 13 T cell receptor beta chains below all came from one sample that was sequenced in a study of blood T cell repertoires in COVID-19. Clones were read by immunoSEQ multiplex PCR, and TCRdb kept only the in-frame ones, dropping some. The sample comprises 150,000 to 200,000 clones, over 75% of which are singletons, and more than 9.5% rests with the top ten. The sequencing sample was made of peripheral blood. The receptor source for this set is a man aged 55 to 69 with active or convalescent COVID-19.

The rearrangement links TRBV19 to TRBJ1-1, with D uncertain. The CDR3 runs to 14 residues. The V and J ends lost 1 base and 5 bases respectively, with 11 bases between them. The germline gives CDR1 LNHDA, CDR2 SQIVND (reference sequence). The CDR3 DNA follows: TGTGCCAGTAGTATAGGGCAGGAGGAAACTGAAGCTTTCTTT. It encodes CASSIGQEETEAFF.

The rearrangement joins TRBV28 to TRBJ2-7; possible D gene TRBD1, 5 bases. Germline V CDR1 and CDR2: MDHEN, SYDVKM. Trimming shortened V by 6 bases and J by 6 bases, and 12 bases separated the two germline ends. This CDR3 contains 12 residues. The CDR3 region is CASRLQGGEQYF. The CDR3 DNA reads TGTGCCAGCAGATTGCAGGGTGGCGAGCAGTACTTC.

The chain combines TRBV5-4 with TRBJ2-1; maybe TRBD2 (5 bases). Germline CDR1 is SGHNT and CDR2 is YYREEE (reference sequence). Trimming pared 4 bases from V and 8 bases from J, leaving 22 bases between. The CDR3 consists of 16 residues. The CDR3 bases are TGTGCCAGCAGCCTCAGGTTAAGAGGGCCAGAGGATGAGCAGTTCTTC. Protein sequence: CASSLRLRGPEDEQFF.

CDR3 sequence (DNA): TGTGCCAGTAGTATTGGGAACAGGGGCAACTACGAGCAGTACTTC. Translated: CASSIGNRGNYEQYF. The gene calls are TRBV19 and TRBJ2-7; 7 nucleotides agree with TRBD1. CDR1 is LNHDA and CDR2 is SQIVND in the germline V gene (reference sequence). This CDR3 region has 15 residues. V shed 3 bases and J 3 bases; nucleotides not matched to a gene: 8.

The V gene is TRBV11-2, the J gene TRBJ2-1; a possible D gene is TRBD2 (6 bases). V lost 1 base and J 1 base, leaving 14 bases between the germline ends. In germline, CDR1 is SGHAT, CDR2 FQNNGV. The CDR3 has 17 amino acids. CDR3 in amino acids: CASSLVTGTFSYNEQFF. The CDR3 bases are TGTGCCAGCAGCTTAGTTACCGGGACTTTTTCCTACAATGAGCAGTTCTTC.

V usage is TRBV10-3 and J usage is TRBJ2-5; tentative D call: TRBD2 (6 bases). CDR1 ENHRY and CDR2 SYGVKD come from the germline V gene. The CDR3 runs 14 residues. V dropped 8 bases and J dropped 4 bases, with 17 bases sitting between them. The CDR3 DNA reads as TGTGCCATCGGGGCTAGCGAAAGGGGAGAGACCCAGTACTTC. Translation gives CAIGASERGETQYF.

The chain carries TRBV5-1 and TRBJ1-1, with 7 bases aligning to TRBD1. The CDR3 consists of 14 residues. Germline trimming cut 4 bases from V and 1 base from J; bases unmatched to any gene: 4. CDR1 SGHRS and CDR2 YFSETQ come from the germline V gene. CDR3 in DNA: TGCGCCAGCAGCCGAGGGGGCAGGAACACTGAAGCTTTCTTT. The encoded protein is CASSRGGRNTEAFF.

This chain links TRBV5-4 with TRBJ2-2; TRBD2 matches at 13 bases. The germline gives CDR1 SGHNT, CDR2 YYREEE (reference sequence). J gave up 7 bases and V 0 bases, and 3 bases lay outside the gene matches. The CDR3 extends over 16 amino acids. For the CDR3, the DNA is TGTGCCAGCAGCTTGGGGACTAGCGGGGGTATCGGGGAGCTGTTTTTT. Its protein product is CASSLGTSGGIGELFF.

V is TRBV4-1 and J is TRBJ1-3, with D unresolved. The CDR3 spans 15 residues. Germline assignment: CDR1 MGHRA and CDR2 YSYEKL. Trimming left V 3 bases short and J 2 bases short, with 11 bases between. The CDR3 DNA is TGCGCCAGCAGCCAGGAGCCTCCTCCTGGAAACACCATATATTTT. Protein: CASSQEPPPGNTIYF.

The chain uses TRBV12-5 and TRBJ2-2, with TRBD2 as a possible D gene (6 bases). From germline, CDR1 is LGHNT and CDR2 FRNRAP. The CDR3 is 13 amino acids. The V and J ends lost 3 bases and 7 bases respectively, with 9 bases between them. CDR3 bases: TGTGCTAGTGGTTTATGGGGAGGCGGGGAGCTGTTTTTT. Amino acids: CASGLWGGGELFF.

The rearrangement uses TRBV4-1 and TRBJ1-3, with D possibly TRBD1 on 5 matching bases. Trimming removed 1 base from V and 8 bases from J, with 15 bases in between. The CDR3 runs to 15 residues. Germline V gene data show CDR1 as MGHRA and CDR2 as YSYEKL. The CDR3 DNA follows: TGCGCCAGCAGCCAAGTAATCAATTTAGGGGACACCATATATTTT. Residues: CASSQVINLGDTIYF.

In its sample, this clone was seen once. This chain joins TRBV5-1 and TRBJ2-7; 9 nucleotides align to TRBD1. Per the germline V gene, CDR1 is SGHRS and CDR2 is YFSETQ. J was trimmed by 0 bases and V by 2 bases; bases with no gene match: 3. The CDR3 is made up of 15 amino acids. CDR3 amino acids: CASSFETGGSYEQYF. In nucleotides, the CDR3 is TGCGCCAGCAGCTTTGAGACAGGGGGCTCCTACGAGCAGTACTTC. The variable domain in full, with the rest retrieved from reference TRBV5-1 and TRBJ2-7, is KAGVTQTPRYLIKTRGQQVTLSCSPISGHRSVSWYQQTPGQGLQFLFEYFSETQRNKGNFPGRFSGRQFSNSRSEMNVSTLELGDSALYLCASSFETGGSYEQYFGPGTRLTVT.

This chain joins TRBV5-5 and TRBJ1-4; D possibly corresponds to TRBD1 (5 bases). The CDR3 is 15 residues long. Germline-derived CDR1 and CDR2 are SGHKS and YYEKEE (reference sequence). V gave up 1 base and J gave up 8 bases, with 15 bases separating them. The CDR3 DNA follows: TGTGCCAGCAGCTTGACAGAGAATCAGGGCGAAAAACTGTTTTTT. Translated, it gives CASSLTENQGEKLFF.